This section outlines one T cell receptor beta chain sequence together with its context. The data stem from a study of blood T cell repertoires in COVID-19. Looking at the study overall: Collection of acute and convalescent COVID-19 samples took place in the United States, Italy and Spain. T cells, B-cell-depleted T cells, or PBMCs supplied cDNA or gDNA.

Per the original data handling: Reference gene primers were amplified, and this amplification served to estimate nucleated cell counts. TCRdb's copy holds only in-frame clones and misses some; the assay was immunoSEQ multiplex PCR. From that table come the V and J calls and clone size; the DNA was used to work out D and trimming. The sample yields approximately 190,000 clones, 84% seen once. V dropped 2 bases and J dropped 10; count of bases not matched to a gene: 13. The CDR3 length is 17 residues. Germline values: CDR1 ENHRY, CDR2 SYGVKD. The TCR originated in a woman aged 70-85 years with active or convalescent COVID-19. The chain combines TRBV10-3 with TRBJ2-1; TRBD2 agrees at 11 bases. Material for sequencing was peripheral blood. CDR3 sequence: CAISEPPRPSGRIEQFF. The CDR3 coding sequence is TGTGCCATCAGTGAGCCCCCTCGGCCTAGCGGGAGGATCGAGCAGTTCTTC.